These T cell receptor beta chains were read from a single sample in a study of blood T cell repertoires in COVID-19. Some clones are missing from TCRdb's copy, which holds only in-frame ones; the method was immunoSEQ multiplex PCR. This sample has under 550,000 clones, with roughly 90% found just once. Sequenced: peripheral blood. Receptors were obtained from a man between 18 and 29 years old with COVID-19, enrolled during active disease. CDR3s include the opening cysteine and the closing phenylalanine or tryptophan. D genes are given only for firm matches. Where a row states a size, it is once, few, many or the class of an expanded clone; other rows omit it.

. TRBJ1-1 . TRBV4-1 TGCGCCAGCAGCCAAGAACCCACTAGGGGGTTGAACACTGAAGCTTTCTTT CASSQEPTRGLNTEAFF
. TRBJ1-5 . TRBV11-2 TGTGCCAGCAGCATCACAGGTTTCAATCAGCCCCAGCATTTT CASSITGFNQPQHF
TRBD2 TRBJ2-3 . TRBV19 TGTGCCAGTAGTCCCACGGCAGGGACTAGCGGCGGAGGGCAGTATTTT CASSPTAGTSGGGQYF
TRBD2 TRBJ2-3 . TRBV29-1 TGCAGCGTTACGACTAGCGGAGGAAGCACAGATACGCAGTATTTT CSVTTSGGSTDTQYF
TRBD2 TRBJ2-7 . TRBV2 TGTGCCAGCACCGAAGGTGGCGGGGGGACCTACGAGCAGTACTTC CASTEGGGGTYEQYF
TRBD1 TRBJ2-1 . TRBV5-1 TGCGCCAGCAGCTTCCAGGGGGCATCGGTCGATGAGCAGTTCTTC CASSFQGASVDEQFF
TRBD1 TRBJ2-7 . TRBV18 TGTGCCAGCTCACCTCGACAGGGGGGCCCCTACGAGCAGTACTTC CASSPRQGGPYEQYF
. TRBJ1-2 . TRBV3-1/TRBV3-2 TGTGCCAGCAGCCAAAGAGGCTCCCCGGGGCGGGGTGGCTACACCTTC CASSQRGSPGRGGYTF
TRBD1 TRBJ1-6 . TRBV19 TGTGCCAGTAGTATCGACAGGGTGTCTTATCGAAACTCACCCCTCCACTTT CASSIDRVSYRNSPLHF
. TRBJ1-5 . TRBV5-4 TGTGCCAGCGGGGATAGGGGCGGGCCCCAGCATTTT CASGDRGGPQHF
TRBD2 TRBJ2-7 once TRBV19 TGTGCCAGTAGTATAACGGGAGGACCCTACGAGCAGTACTTC CASSITGGPYEQYF
. TRBJ1-2 . TRBV5-1 TGCGCCAGCAGCTTGTGGTCAGGGGAGGGTGGCTACACCTTC CASSLWSGEGGYTF
. TRBJ2-1 . TRBV16 TGTGCCAGCAGCCAAAAACGAGGACAGTTTGGGAATGAGCAGTTCTTC CASSQKRGQFGNEQFF
. TRBJ2-3 . TRBV12-3/TRBV12-4 TGTGCCAGCAAAGAGGGTGGGTCCACGCAGTATTTT CASKEGGSTQYF
TRBD2 TRBJ2-3 . TRBV19 TGTGCCAGTAGTATGGGACTAGGAAACCCTAGCACAGATACGCAGTATTTT CASSMGLGNPSTDTQYF
. TRBJ2-2 . TRBV19 TGTGCCAGTAGTACCCTGCCTAGTAACACCGGGGAGCTGTTTTTT CASSTLPSNTGELFF
TRBD2 TRBJ2-7 . TRBV28 TGTGCCAGCAGTCCCGGGACTAGCGGGGTCTACGAGCAGTACTTC CASSPGTSGVYEQYF
TRBD2 TRBJ2-1 . TRBV30 TGTGCCTGGAGGGCCAGCGGGAGCTCCTACAATGAGCAGTTCTTC CAWRASGSSYNEQFF
. TRBJ1-1 . TRBV18 TGTGCCAGCTCAAGAACAGGGACCGGAACTGAAGCTTTCTTT CASSRTGTGTEAFF
TRBD2 TRBJ2-5 . TRBV6-5 TGTGCCAGCAGTTTTAAGACTAGCGGGAGGGCCTTTTACTTC CASSFKTSGRAFYF
. TRBJ2-1 . TRBV6-5 TGTGCCAGCAGTTACGGGGGCCGCCACAATGAGCAGTTCTTC CASSYGGRHNEQFF
. TRBJ1-3 . TRBV11-2 TGTGCCAGCACTTCATGGGGAGTCTCTGGAAACACCATATATTTT CASTSWGVSGNTIYF
. TRBJ2-1 once TRBV5-4 TGTGCCAGCAGCCTCAGGGACAATGAGCAGTTCTTC CASSLRDNEQFF
TRBD2 TRBJ2-2 many TRBV7-9 TGTGCCAGCAGCCCTGGACTAGCGGGAGGGCCGGTCACCGGGGAGCTGTTTTTT CASSPGLAGGPVTGELFF
. TRBJ2-3 . TRBV10-1 TGCGCCAGCAGTGAGGTCCAGGGGCCAGATACGCAGTATTTT CASSEVQGPDTQYF
TRBD1 TRBJ2-1 . TRBV19 TGTGCCAGTAGTGACCGGGACAGGGGGCATAATGAGCAGTTCTTC CASSDRDRGHNEQFF
TRBD1 TRBJ1-1 . TRBV10-1 TGCGCCAGCTCCCCGAGGGCAGGGGGGACCACTGAAGCTTTCTTT CASSPRAGGTTEAFF
. TRBJ1-1 . TRBV7-9 TGTGCCAGCAGCCACCGCAGGGGAAATGGGGCTGAAGCTTTCTTT CASSHRRGNGAEAFF
. TRBJ2-2 . TRBV7-2 TGTGCCAGCAGCTTAAGGAAGCCCCCCGGGGAACTGTTTTTT CASSLRKPPGELFF
. TRBJ1-2 . TRBV11-2 TGTGCCAGCAGCTTAGGGGGCCGCTATGGCTACACCTTC CASSLGGRYGYTF
TRBD2 TRBJ2-2 . TRBV20-1 TGCAGTGCTAGTAGACTAGCGGGAGTAGGCGGGGAGCTGTTTTTT CSASRLAGVGGELFF
TRBD1 TRBJ2-7 few TRBV27 TGTGCCAGCAGTTTTTCGGGGACAGGGAAATACGAGCAGTACTTC CASSFSGTGKYEQYF
. TRBJ2-6 . TRBV5-1 TGCGCCAGCAGCCACGTGCAGTCTGGGGCCAACGTCCTGACTTTC CASSHVQSGANVLTF
. TRBJ1-2 . TRBV10-2 TGCGCCAGCAGTGAATCTTTCACGGACTATGGCTACACCTTC CASSESFTDYGYTF
. TRBJ2-1 . TRBV24-1 TGTGCCGTCGGAAAGTTGCGGGAGCAGTTCTTC CAVGKLREQFF
TRBD2 TRBJ2-1 . TRBV5-4 TGTGCCAGCAGGAAAAGACTAGCGGGAGTGAATGAGCAGTTCTTC CASRKRLAGVNEQFF
TRBD1 TRBJ1-5 . TRBV7-8 TGTGCCAGCAGCAGGACAGGGGGCCGTTATAGCAATCAGCCCCAGCATTTT CASSRTGGRYSNQPQHF
. TRBJ2-6 . TRBV24-1 TGTGCCACCAGTGGCGACAGGAGCCCCTCTGGGGCCAACGTCCTGACTTTC CATSGDRSPSGANVLTF
TRBD2 TRBJ2-1 . TRBV10-2 TGCGCCAGCATTATGGGGGGGTCCTACAATGAGCAGTTCTTC CASIMGGSYNEQFF
. TRBJ2-7 once TRBV6-5 TGTGCCAGCAGTTATGTAGCGACGAGCTCCTACGAGCAGTACTTC CASSYVATSSYEQYF
TRBD1 TRBJ2-1 . TRBV18 TGTGCCAGTGCAGGGGGCAATGAGCAGTTCTTC CASAGGNEQFF
TRBD2 TRBJ2-3 . TRBV27 TGTGCCAGCAGCCCGATCGGAGCGGGGTCAGATACGCAGTATTTT CASSPIGAGSDTQYF
TRBD2 TRBJ2-2 once TRBV5-1 TGCGCCAGCAGCCCTATCAGTAGCGGGAGTTGGAACACCGGGGAGCTGTTTTTT CASSPISSGSWNTGELFF
. TRBJ1-1 . TRBV10-1 TGCGCCAGCAGACAAGGGGGGAACACTGAAGCTTTCTTT CASRQGGNTEAFF
. TRBJ1-2 . TRBV29-1 TGCAGCGTTGAGTCACAGGGTTTAGGCTACACCTTC CSVESQGLGYTF
. TRBJ1-1 . TRBV11-2 TGTGCCAGCAGCTTAGGACAGCGGGGGGCTTTCTTT CASSLGQRGAFF
TRBD2 TRBJ2-1 . TRBV5-1 TGCGCCAGCAGCCTCGGGACTAGCGGTTACAATGAGCAGTTCTTC CASSLGTSGYNEQFF
TRBD2 TRBJ2-1 . TRBV25-1 TGTGCCAGCGGATCGACTAGCGGGAATTACAATGAGCAGTTCTTC CASGSTSGNYNEQFF
. TRBJ1-5 . TRBV6-5 TGTGCCAGCAGAAGGGAGAGCAATCAGCCCCAGCATTTT CASRRESNQPQHF